The source of this TCR beta chain is a study of early T cells in non-severe SARS-CoV-2 infection. Study background: Sequencing of bulk RNA from unsorted whole blood was done, without chain pairing.

This clonotype was seen at least ten times. cDNA molecules, individually, were tagged with unique molecular identifiers. TCRdb analysed the 5' RACE reads with MiXCR anew, one entry per CDR3 protein. The data show tens of thousands of distinct CDR3 sequences, roughly 13% seen once. This sequence was found in an adult who was a healthcare worker with PCR-confirmed SARS-CoV-2 infection or an uninfected control (not recorded which). The sample taken for sequencing was whole blood.

The CDR3 sequence is CASSSVRGGGETQYF. Written as DNA, the CDR3 is TGTGCCAGCAGTTCCGTGCGGGGCGGGGGAGAGACCCAGTACTTC. The chain uses TRBV6-6 and TRBJ2-5; 7 nucleotides line up with TRBD2. V lost 4 bases to trimming and J lost 4 bases; unmatched junction nucleotides: 9. CDR1 is MNHNY and CDR2 is SVGAGI in the germline V gene (reference sequence). The CDR3 sequence is 15 residues long.